This TCR beta chain comes out of a study of OX40 agonist ivuxolimab in advanced cancers. Study overall: One hepatocellular carcinoma and a couple of cutaneous melanoma patients partially responded.

Germline V lookup: CDR1 SGHTA, CDR2 FQGNSA. This CDR3 comprises 16 residues. V was trimmed by 4 bases and J by 1 base, leaving 14 bases between them. Data came from immunoSEQ multiplex PCR; TCRdb stores just in-frame clones and leaves some out. The table has under 150,000 clones, over 75% seen once. General observations from the study: Among expanded peripheral T cells, antigen specificity went undetermined. Within 6 weeks, CD4+ and CD8+ blood T cells expanded clonally at 0.1 to 3.0 mg/kg.

This clone showed up just a few times. Antigen: not known. This material consisted of CD4+ or CD8+ T cells sorted from blood, taken in a trial of the OX40 agonist ivuxolimab. The chain couples TRBV7-2 to TRBJ1-5, with D possibly matching TRBD1 (5 bases). The TCR originated in an adult with an advanced solid tumor such as melanoma, head and neck, liver or kidney cancer. CDR3 sequence (DNA): TGTGCCAGCAGCTCCATCCCCTCAGGGAGCAATCAGCCCCAGCATTTT. This sequence encodes CASSSIPSGSNQPQHF.